These T cell receptor beta chains were read from a single sample in a study of cytomegalovirus exposure and HLA in healthy donors. Profiling relied on immunoSEQ multiplex PCR, and the TCRdb table lists in-frame clones only, not all of them. The data show around 120,000 clones, approximately 75% seen once. The sequenced sample consisted of PBMCs. Receptors originate from a woman aged 40-49 years in good health and CMV-seropositive. CDR3s include the opening cysteine and the closing phenylalanine or tryptophan. The order of the fields is clone size, J gene, D gene, V gene, CDR3 DNA, CDR3 protein. The D gene is left open where the match is weak. Size is omitted from some rows. Given values are once, few, many or a class for expanded clones.

clone size: .; J gene: TRBJ1-1; D gene: .; V gene: TRBV12-5; CDR3 DNA: TGTGCTAGTGGTTTGGTGGGCGGGAGTCGGACTGAAGCTTTCTTT; CDR3 protein: CASGLVGGSRTEAFF
clone size: .; J gene: TRBJ1-1; D gene: TRBD1; V gene: TRBV6-6; CDR3 DNA: TGTGCCAGCAGCAGGGACAGGGGAGCTTTCTTT; CDR3 protein: CASSRDRGAFF
clone size: .; J gene: TRBJ2-1; D gene: .; V gene: TRBV21-1; CDR3 DNA: TGTGCCAGCAGAATTAGGGACCAACCTAGCGGGAACATCTCCTACAATGAGCAGTTCTTC; CDR3 protein: CASRIRDQPSGNISYNEQFF
clone size: few; J gene: TRBJ2-7; D gene: .; V gene: TRBV18; CDR3 DNA: TGTGCCAGCTCACCTAGAACCGAGACCTACGAGCAGTACTTC; CDR3 protein: CASSPRTETYEQYF
clone size: .; J gene: TRBJ2-5; D gene: .; V gene: TRBV29-1; CDR3 DNA: TGCAGCGTTGAACCCGGTCGGGAGACCCAGTACTTC; CDR3 protein: CSVEPGRETQYF
clone size: .; J gene: TRBJ2-2; D gene: .; V gene: TRBV5-1; CDR3 DNA: TGCGCCAGCAGCCAATCCATGGCCGCCAACACCGGGGAGCTGTTTTTT; CDR3 protein: CASSQSMAANTGELFF
clone size: .; J gene: TRBJ1-5; D gene: .; V gene: TRBV7-9; CDR3 DNA: TGTGCCAGCAGCTTAGGGCAGGCTCGGCAGCCCCAGCATTTT; CDR3 protein: CASSLGQARQPQHF
clone size: .; J gene: TRBJ2-2; D gene: TRBD2; V gene: TRBV6-1; CDR3 DNA: TGTGCCAGCATCGATAGCGGGGGGGCATTCGGGGAGCTGTTTTTT; CDR3 protein: CASIDSGGAFGELFF
clone size: few; J gene: TRBJ2-7; D gene: TRBD1; V gene: TRBV28; CDR3 DNA: TGTGCCAGCATAAGGGACAGGACAACCTACGAGCAGTACTTC; CDR3 protein: CASIRDRTTYEQYF
clone size: .; J gene: TRBJ2-7; D gene: TRBD2; V gene: TRBV29-1; CDR3 DNA: TGCAGCGTCGCCGGGACTAGCTTATACGAGCAGTACTTC; CDR3 protein: CSVAGTSLYEQYF
clone size: .; J gene: TRBJ2-1; D gene: TRBD2; V gene: TRBV5-3; CDR3 DNA: TGTGCCAGAAGCTTGGGGGATCTAGCGGGAGGGCCGGCCGTGTACAATGAGCAGTTCTTC; CDR3 protein: CARSLGDLAGGPAVYNEQFF
clone size: .; J gene: TRBJ1-1; D gene: .; V gene: TRBV7-9; CDR3 DNA: TGTGCCAGCAGCTTAGATGGGTCGGGGTCCACTGAAGCTTTCTTT; CDR3 protein: CASSLDGSGSTEAFF